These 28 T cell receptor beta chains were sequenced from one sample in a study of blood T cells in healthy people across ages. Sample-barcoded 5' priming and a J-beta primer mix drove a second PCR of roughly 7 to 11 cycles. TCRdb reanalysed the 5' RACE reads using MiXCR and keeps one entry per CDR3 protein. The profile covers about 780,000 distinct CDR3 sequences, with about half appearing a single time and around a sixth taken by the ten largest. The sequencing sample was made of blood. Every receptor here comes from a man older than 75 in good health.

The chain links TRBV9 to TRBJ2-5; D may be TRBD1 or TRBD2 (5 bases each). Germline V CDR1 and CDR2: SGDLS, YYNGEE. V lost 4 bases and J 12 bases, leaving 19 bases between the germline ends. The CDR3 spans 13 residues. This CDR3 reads CASSSPGTTQKYF. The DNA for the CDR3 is TGTGCCAGCAGCTCCCCCGGGACCACTCAGAAGTACTTC.

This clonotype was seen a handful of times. The CDR3 DNA sequence: TGTGCCAGCACACGGGTGGCCTCCTACAATGAGCAGTTCTTC. Residues: CASTRVASYNEQFF. The chain recombines TRBV6-2 or TRBV6-3 with TRBJ2-1; D remains unclear. V shed 7 bases and J shed 0 bases, with 10 bases lying between them. CDR3 length: 14 residues. Germline CDR1 and CDR2: MNHEY and SVGEGT.

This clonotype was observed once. CDR3 residues: CASSSDPSYNEQYF. CDR3 sequence (DNA): TGTGCCAGCAGTTCCGACCCGTCCTACAATGAGCAGTACTTC. The chain employs TRBV28 and TRBJ2-1, with D unresolved. The DNA end is more similar to TRBJ2-7, so the J call may be wrong. The CDR3 runs 14 residues. CDR1 is MDHEN and CDR2 is SYDVKM in the germline V gene.

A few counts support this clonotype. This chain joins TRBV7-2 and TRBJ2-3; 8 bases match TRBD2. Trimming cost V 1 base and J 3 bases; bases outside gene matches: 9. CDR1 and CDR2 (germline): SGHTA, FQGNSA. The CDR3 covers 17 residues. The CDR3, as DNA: TGTGCCAGCAGCTTAGATGGACTAGCCGGTCGAACAGATACGCAGTATTTT. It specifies CASSLDGLAGRTDTQYF.

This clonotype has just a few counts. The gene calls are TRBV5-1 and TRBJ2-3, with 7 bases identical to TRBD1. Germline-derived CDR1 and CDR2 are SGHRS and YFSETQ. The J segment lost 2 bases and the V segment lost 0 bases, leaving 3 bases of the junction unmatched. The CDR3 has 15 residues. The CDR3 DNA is TGCGCCAGCAGCTTGGAGGGGGCGCTCACAGATACGCAGTATTTT. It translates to CASSLEGALTDTQYF.

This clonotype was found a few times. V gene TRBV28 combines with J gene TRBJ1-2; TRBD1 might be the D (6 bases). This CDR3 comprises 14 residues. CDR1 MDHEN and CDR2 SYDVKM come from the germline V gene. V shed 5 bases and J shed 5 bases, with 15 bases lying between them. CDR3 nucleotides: TGTGCCAGCAGTCTAACAGGGATAGGGTATGGCTACACCTTC. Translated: CASSLTGIGYGYTF.

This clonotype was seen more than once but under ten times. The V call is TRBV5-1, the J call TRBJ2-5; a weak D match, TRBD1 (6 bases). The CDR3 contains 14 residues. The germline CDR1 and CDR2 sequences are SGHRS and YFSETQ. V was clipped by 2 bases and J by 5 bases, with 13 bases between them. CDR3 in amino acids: CASSFQQGPETQYF. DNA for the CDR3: TGCGCCAGCAGCTTTCAACAGGGACCGGAGACCCAGTACTTC.

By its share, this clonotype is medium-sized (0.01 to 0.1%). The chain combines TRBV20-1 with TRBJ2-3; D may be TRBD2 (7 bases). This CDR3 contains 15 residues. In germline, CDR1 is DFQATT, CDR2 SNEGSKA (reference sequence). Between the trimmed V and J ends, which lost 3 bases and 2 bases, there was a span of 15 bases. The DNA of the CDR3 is TGCAGTGCTAGTGATGAGCGGGACAACACAGATACGCAGTATTTT. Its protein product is CSASDERDNTDTQYF.

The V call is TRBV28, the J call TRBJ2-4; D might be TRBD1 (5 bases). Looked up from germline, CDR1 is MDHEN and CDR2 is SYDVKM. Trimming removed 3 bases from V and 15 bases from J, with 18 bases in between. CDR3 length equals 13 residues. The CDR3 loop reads CASSFSGARERYF. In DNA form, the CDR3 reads TGTGCCAGCAGTTTTTCTGGGGCTAGAGAGCGGTACTTC.

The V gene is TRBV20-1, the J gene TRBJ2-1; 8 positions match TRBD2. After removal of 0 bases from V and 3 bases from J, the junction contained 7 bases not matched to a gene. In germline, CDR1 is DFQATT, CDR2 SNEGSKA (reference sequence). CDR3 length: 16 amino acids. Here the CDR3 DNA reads TGCAGTGCTAGAGACCCAGCGGGAGAGAACTACAATGAGCAGTTCTTC. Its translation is CSARDPAGENYNEQFF.

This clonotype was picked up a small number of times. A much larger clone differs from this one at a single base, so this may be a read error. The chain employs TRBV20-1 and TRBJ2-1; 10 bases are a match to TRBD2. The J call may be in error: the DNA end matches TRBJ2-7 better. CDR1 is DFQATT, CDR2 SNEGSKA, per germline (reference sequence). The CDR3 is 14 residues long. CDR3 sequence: CSSAGTSVYNEQYF. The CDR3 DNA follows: TGCAGTTCCGCCGGGACTAGCGTTTACAATGAGCAGTACTTC.

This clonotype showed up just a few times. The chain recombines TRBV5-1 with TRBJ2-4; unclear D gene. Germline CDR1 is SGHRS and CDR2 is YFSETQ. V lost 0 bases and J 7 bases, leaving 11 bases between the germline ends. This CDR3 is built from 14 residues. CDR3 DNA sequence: TGCGCCAGCAGCTTGGGCACGGATTCGAACATTCAGTACTTC. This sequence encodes CASSLGTDSNIQYF. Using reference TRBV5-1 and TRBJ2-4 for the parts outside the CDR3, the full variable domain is KAGVTQTPRYLIKTRGQQVTLSCSPISGHRSVSWYQQTPGQGLQFLFEYFSETQRNKGNFPGRFSGRQFSNSRSEMNVSTLELGDSALYLCASSLGTDSNIQYFGAGTRLSVL.

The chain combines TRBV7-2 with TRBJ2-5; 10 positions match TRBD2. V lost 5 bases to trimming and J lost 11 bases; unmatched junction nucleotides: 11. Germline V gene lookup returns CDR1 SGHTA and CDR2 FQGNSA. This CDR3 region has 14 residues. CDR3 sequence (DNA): TGTGCCAGCAGCCTCCTAGCGGGGGCCAATGAGCAGTACTTC. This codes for CASSLLAGANEQYF.

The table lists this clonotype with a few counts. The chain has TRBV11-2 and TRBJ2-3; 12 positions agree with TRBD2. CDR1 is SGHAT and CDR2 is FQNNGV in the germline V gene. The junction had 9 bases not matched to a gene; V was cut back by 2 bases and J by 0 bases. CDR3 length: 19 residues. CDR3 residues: CASSLTRLAGGYSTDTQYF. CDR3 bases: TGTGCCAGCAGCTTAACCCGGCTAGCGGGAGGGTATAGCACAGATACGCAGTATTTT. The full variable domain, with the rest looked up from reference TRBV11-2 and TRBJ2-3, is EAGVAQSPRYKIIEKRQSVAFWCNPISGHATLYWYQQILGQGPKLLIQFQNNGVVDDSQLPKDRFSAERLKGVDSTLKIQPAKLEDSAVYLCASSLTRLAGGYSTDTQYFGPGTRLTVL.

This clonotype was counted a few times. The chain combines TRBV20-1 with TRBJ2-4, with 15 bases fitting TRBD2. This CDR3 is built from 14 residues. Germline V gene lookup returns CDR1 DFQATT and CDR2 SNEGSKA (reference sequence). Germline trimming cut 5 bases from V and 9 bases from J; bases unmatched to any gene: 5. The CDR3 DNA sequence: TGCAGTGCTTCGGGACTAGCGGGAGGTGGCATTCAGTACTTC. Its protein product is CSASGLAGGGIQYF.

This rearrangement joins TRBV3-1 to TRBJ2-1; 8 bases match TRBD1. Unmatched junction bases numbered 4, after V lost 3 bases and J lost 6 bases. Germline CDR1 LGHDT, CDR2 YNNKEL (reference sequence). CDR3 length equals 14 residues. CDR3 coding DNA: TGTGCCAGCAGCCAGTGGACAGGGCCCAATGAGCAGTTCTTC. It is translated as CASSQWTGPNEQFF.

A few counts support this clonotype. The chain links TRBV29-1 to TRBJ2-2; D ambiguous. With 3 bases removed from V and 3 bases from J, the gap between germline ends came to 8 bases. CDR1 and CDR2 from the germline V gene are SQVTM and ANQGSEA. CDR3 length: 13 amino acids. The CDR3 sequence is CSVDPAHTGELFF. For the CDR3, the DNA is TGCAGCGTTGATCCCGCTCACACCGGGGAGCTGTTTTTT.

CDR3 sequence (DNA): TGTGCCAGCAGCCGGACAGGGGCAGATCAGCCCCAGCATTTT. This gives the protein CASSRTGADQPQHF. The J gene is TRBJ1-5, the V gene TRBV27; TRBD1 matches at 9 bases. Trimming cost V 6 bases and J 5 bases; bases outside gene matches: 5. Germline assignment: CDR1 MNHEY and CDR2 SMNVEV (reference sequence). There are 14 residues in the CDR3.

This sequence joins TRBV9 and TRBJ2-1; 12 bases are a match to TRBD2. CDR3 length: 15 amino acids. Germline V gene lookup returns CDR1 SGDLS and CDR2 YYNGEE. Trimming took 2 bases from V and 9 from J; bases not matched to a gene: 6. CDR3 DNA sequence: TGTGCCAGCAGCGTGGGGACTAGCGGGTCCGCTGAGCAGTTCTTC. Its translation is CASSVGTSGSAEQFF.

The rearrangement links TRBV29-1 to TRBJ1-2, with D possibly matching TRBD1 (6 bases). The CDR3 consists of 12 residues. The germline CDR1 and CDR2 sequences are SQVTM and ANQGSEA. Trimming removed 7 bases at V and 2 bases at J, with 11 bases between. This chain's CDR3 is CSGLQGNYGYTF. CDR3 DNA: TGCAGCGGGTTACAGGGCAACTATGGCTACACCTTC.

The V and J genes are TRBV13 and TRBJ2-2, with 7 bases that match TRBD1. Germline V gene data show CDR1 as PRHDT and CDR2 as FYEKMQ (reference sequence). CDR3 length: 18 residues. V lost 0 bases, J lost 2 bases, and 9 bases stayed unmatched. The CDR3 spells CASSLGLWGQTNTGELFF. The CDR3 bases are TGTGCCAGCAGCTTAGGCCTTTGGGGACAGACTAACACCGGGGAGCTGTTTTTT.

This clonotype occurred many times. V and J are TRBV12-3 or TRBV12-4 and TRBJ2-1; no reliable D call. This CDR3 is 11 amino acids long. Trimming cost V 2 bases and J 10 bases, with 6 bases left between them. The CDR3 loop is CASSLNREQFF. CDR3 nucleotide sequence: TGTGCCAGCAGTTTAAATCGAGAGCAGTTCTTC.

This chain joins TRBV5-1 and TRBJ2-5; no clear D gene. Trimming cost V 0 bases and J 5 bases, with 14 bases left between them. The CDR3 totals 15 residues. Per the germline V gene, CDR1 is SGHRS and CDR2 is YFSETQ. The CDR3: CASSLVRASGETQYF. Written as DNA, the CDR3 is TGCGCCAGCAGCTTGGTAAGGGCTTCGGGCGAGACCCAGTACTTC.

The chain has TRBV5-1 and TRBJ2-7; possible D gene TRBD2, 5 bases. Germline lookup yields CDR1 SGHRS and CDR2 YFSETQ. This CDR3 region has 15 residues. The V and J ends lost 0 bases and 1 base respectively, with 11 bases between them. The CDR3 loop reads CASSLVAGKSYEQYF. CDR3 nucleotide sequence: TGCGCCAGCAGCTTGGTGGCCGGGAAGTCCTACGAGCAGTACTTC.

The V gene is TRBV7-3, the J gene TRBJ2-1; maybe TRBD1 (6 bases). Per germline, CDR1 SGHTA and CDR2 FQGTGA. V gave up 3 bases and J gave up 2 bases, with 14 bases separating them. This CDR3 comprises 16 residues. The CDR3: CASSFGGSLPYNEQFF. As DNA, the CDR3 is TGTGCCAGCAGCTTTGGGGGCAGTCTCCCCTACAATGAGCAGTTCTTC.

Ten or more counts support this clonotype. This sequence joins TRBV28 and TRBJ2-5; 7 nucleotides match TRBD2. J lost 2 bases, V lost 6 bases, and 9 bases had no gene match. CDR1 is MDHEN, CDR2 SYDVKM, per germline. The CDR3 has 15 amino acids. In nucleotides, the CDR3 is TGTGCCAGCAGGCGTCCGGGACTACATCAAGAGACCCAGTACTTC. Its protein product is CASRRPGLHQETQYF.

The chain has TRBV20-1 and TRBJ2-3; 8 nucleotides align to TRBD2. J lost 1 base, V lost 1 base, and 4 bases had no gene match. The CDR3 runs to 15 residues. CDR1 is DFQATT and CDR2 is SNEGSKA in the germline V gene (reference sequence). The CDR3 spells CSARGAAGGTDTQYF. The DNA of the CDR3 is TGCAGTGCTAGAGGGGCAGCGGGAGGCACAGATACGCAGTATTTT.

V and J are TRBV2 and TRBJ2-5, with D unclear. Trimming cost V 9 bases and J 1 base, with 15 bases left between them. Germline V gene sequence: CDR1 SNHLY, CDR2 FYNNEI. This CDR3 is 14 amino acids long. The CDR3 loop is CASGVMRTQETQYF. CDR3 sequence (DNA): TGTGCCAGTGGGGTCATGCGGACCCAAGAGACCCAGTACTTC.